The next 10 T cell receptor beta chains were all read from a single sample in a study of shared clonotypes between healthy human individuals. TCRdb's table, derived via immunoSEQ multiplex PCR, lists solely in-frame clones and lacks some. Of about 2.5 million clones listed, under 95% were seen once; the top ten hold 0.37%. The specimen sequenced was naive CD4+ T cells from PBMCs. As for subset: CD45RA+ positively selected. Receptors were obtained from a man between 18 and 29 years old in good health. Some clones in this sample may be carry-over from other donors' samples.

The sample holds one count of this clone. The chain links TRBV5-1 to TRBJ1-2; weak D call: TRBD1 (6 bases). Germline CDR1 and CDR2: SGHRS and YFSETQ. The V end lost 0 bases, the J end lost 8 bases, and 20 bases lay between the germline ends. The CDR3 runs to 16 residues. CDR3 bases: TGCGCCAGCAGCTTGGTGTCAGGGGCTTCGATGTGGGGCTACACCTTC. As protein: CASSLVSGASMWGYTF.

Points on this clone: This sample includes further DNA sequences coding for the same CDR3. V usage is TRBV28 and J usage is TRBJ1-2, with 8 bases aligning to TRBD1. This CDR3 contains 13 residues. V dropped 6 bases and J dropped 8; count of bases not matched to a gene: 8. Germline V gives CDR1 MDHEN, CDR2 SYDVKM. This CDR3 reads CASSPGQGGGYTF. CDR3 coding DNA: TGTGCCAGCAGCCCCGGACAGGGTGGCGGCTACACCTTC.

This clone was recorded only once. The rearrangement uses TRBV19 and TRBJ1-1, with D unresolved. V shed 1 base and J shed 5 bases, with 2 bases lying between them. The CDR3 consists of 11 residues. In germline, CDR1 is LNHDA, CDR2 SQIVND (reference sequence). CDR3 sequence reads: CASSIGTEAFF. CDR3 bases: TGTGCCAGTAGTATAGGGACTGAAGCTTTCTTT.

V is TRBV6-1 and J is TRBJ2-1; 7 bases are a match to TRBD2. This CDR3 spans 14 amino acids. CDR1 is MNHNS and CDR2 is SASEGT in the germline V gene. With V trimmed by 8 bases and J by 9 bases, 13 bases remained unmatched. The CDR3 region has the DNA TGTGCCAGCCGGGAGGCCACCGGAGGGAGTGAGCAGTTCTTC. This encodes CASREATGGSEQFF.

The rearrangement uses TRBV19 and TRBJ2-1; weak D call: TRBD1 (5 bases). V gave up 8 bases and J gave up 8 bases, with 16 bases separating them. The CDR3 runs to 13 residues. Germline V CDR1 and CDR2: LNHDA, SQIVND (reference sequence). CDR3 amino acids: CASGAGSGDEQFF. The DNA for the CDR3 is TGTGCCAGTGGGGCAGGGTCAGGCGATGAGCAGTTCTTC.

V gene TRBV28 combines with J gene TRBJ1-2; 8 bases map to TRBD1. In germline, CDR1 is MDHEN, CDR2 SYDVKM. Trimming cost V 3 bases and J 7 bases; bases outside gene matches: 7. This CDR3 spans 14 amino acids. In DNA, the CDR3 is TGTGCCAGCAGTTTGGAACAGGGGGAGAGTGGCTACACCTTC. This encodes CASSLEQGESGYTF.

This clone has only one observation. The V and J genes are TRBV10-2 and TRBJ1-1; no clear D gene. V was cut by 3 bases and J by 7 bases, with 9 bases left in between. The CDR3 has 12 amino acids. The germline gives CDR1 WSHSY, CDR2 SAAADI. Here the CDR3 DNA reads TGCGCCAGCAGTGACGCCGAGTTTGAAGCTTTCTTT. Translation: CASSDAEFEAFF.

This rearrangement joins TRBV27 to TRBJ2-5, with a possible D match to TRBD2 (6 bases). The CDR3 extends over 17 amino acids. Trimming shortened V by 5 bases and J by 4 bases, and 23 bases separated the two germline ends. Germline V gene sequence: CDR1 MNHEY, CDR2 SMNVEV (reference sequence). The CDR3 sequence is CASSPLRNGGLPETQYF. CDR3 coding DNA: TGTGCCAGCAGTCCCCTTCGTAACGGGGGATTGCCAGAGACCCAGTACTTC.

This chain connects TRBV6-1 to TRBJ1-5; 9 bases match TRBD1. J was trimmed by 5 bases and V by 7 bases; bases with no gene match: 3. The germline CDR1 and CDR2 sequences are MNHNS and SASEGT. The CDR3 has 13 residues. CDR3 DNA: TGTGCCAGCATCCGGGACAGGGATCAGCCCCAGCATTTT. Its translation is CASIRDRDQPQHF.

This clone was seen a few times. The chain has TRBV28 and TRBJ1-1; D is unclear. The V end was cut by 8 bases, the J end by 0 bases, with 19 bases between. CDR3 length equals 16 residues. Per germline, CDR1 MDHEN and CDR2 SYDVKM. The CDR3 reads CASESNRAAMNTEAFF. Written as DNA, the CDR3 is TGTGCCAGCGAATCCAATCGGGCGGCTATGAACACTGAAGCTTTCTTT.